Listed below are T cell receptor beta chains from one sample, sequenced in a study of cytomegalovirus exposure and HLA in healthy donors. The table came from immunoSEQ multiplex PCR; TCRdb's copy has only in-frame clones and leaves some out. This sample has about 160,000 clones, with approximately 80% found just once. The sample comprised PBMCs. Receptors originate from a man aged 45-60 years in good health and CMV-seropositive. Both conserved end residues are part of each CDR3. A D gene is named only where the DNA matches it firmly. Not all rows give a size; the values are once, few, many and, for expanded clones, a class.

>NA|NA|TRBJ2-3|TRBV14
TGTGCCAGCCTACTCTCGGGACTGACGAGTGATACGCAGTATTTT
CASLLSGLTSDTQYF
>TRBD1|NA|TRBJ1-6|TRBV5-6
TGTGCCAGCAGCGGCGCCTGGACAGGGGTCTCACCCCTCCACTTT
CASSGAWTGVSPLHF
>NA|NA|TRBJ1-2|TRBV10-3
TGTGCCACCGACCGGGAAGGTAACTATGGCTACACCTTC
CATDREGNYGYTF
>TRBD1|NA|TRBJ1-6|TRBV5-1
TGCGCCAGCAGCCAAAGGACAGGGATCTATAATTCACCCCTCCACTTT
CASSQRTGIYNSPLHF
>NA|NA|TRBJ1-1|TRBV29-1
TGCAGCGTTGTAGTACAGTTGAACACTGAAGCTTTCTTT
CSVVVQLNTEAFF
>NA|NA|TRBJ1-2|TRBV19
TGTGCCAGTAGTATGGGTCAGGGCCCCGTCGGCTACACCTTC
CASSMGQGPVGYTF
>NA|NA|TRBJ1-2|TRBV19
TGTGCCAGTAGTATTTCGTACAATCAGGACTACACCTTC
CASSISYNQDYTF
>NA|few|TRBJ1-1|TRBV4-1
TGCGCCAGCAGCCAAGTCCGAGAAGCTGAAGCTTTCTTT
CASSQVREAEAFF
>NA|NA|TRBJ2-2|TRBV5-8
TGTGCCAGCAGCTTCTCTACAGGGACGAACACCGGGGAGCTGTTTTTT
CASSFSTGTNTGELFF
>TRBD1|NA|TRBJ1-2|TRBV30
TGTGCCTGGGACAGGGCCTATGGCTACACCTTC
CAWDRAYGYTF
>TRBD1|NA|TRBJ1-2|TRBV5-1
TGCGCCAGCAGCAAGACTCCGGGACAGAGCTATGGCTACACCTTC
CASSKTPGQSYGYTF
>TRBD2|NA|TRBJ2-5|TRBV11-2
TGTGCCAGCAGCTCCCGCCCCAGCGGGGCCTATCAAGAGACCCAGTACTTC
CASSSRPSGAYQETQYF
>TRBD1|few|TRBJ2-2|TRBV18
TGTGCCAGCTCCCGAACAGGGGCCACCGGGGAGCTGTTTTTT
CASSRTGATGELFF